Sequencing of this TCR beta chain was carried out in a study of T cells in Graves' hyperthyroidism and ophthalmopathy. TCR beta CDR3 sequences were amplified from RNA transcripts. Primed by the HTBI set, a first-round RT-PCR was run on the TCR CDR3. Each CDR3 protein is one row after TCRdb ran MiXCR on the multiplex PCR reads. The sample yields hundreds of thousands of distinct CDR3 sequences, approximately 15% seen once. V lost 1 base and J lost 2, with 10 bases in between. This CDR3 region has 14 residues. In germline, CDR1 is SGHKS, CDR2 YYEKEE (reference sequence). V and J are TRBV5-5 and TRBJ2-7; D unresolved. This TCR came from a woman aged 18-29 years with Graves' hyperthyroidism. Material for sequencing was blood. Here the CDR3 reads CASSLILSTYEQYF. CDR3 in DNA: TGTGCCAGCAGCTTGATATTGTCCACCTACGAGCAGTACTTC.